The 12 T cell receptor beta chains reported below all come from one sample, sequenced in a study of blood T cell repertoires in COVID-19. The method was immunoSEQ multiplex PCR; TCRdb's version includes in-frame clones alone and lacks a portion of them. The sample holds approximately 230,000 clones; around nine tenths are singletons and the top ten take less than 2.5%. The sequenced sample consisted of PBMCs or T cells enriched from blood (not recorded which). These receptors were taken from a woman in her late teens or twenties who had recovered from COVID-19.

This chain connects TRBV30 to TRBJ1-2, with D possibly being TRBD1 (6 bases). Trimming cost V 3 bases and J 8 bases, with 10 bases left between them. Looked up from germline, CDR1 is GTSNPN and CDR2 is SVGIG (reference sequence). The CDR3 extends over 11 amino acids. The DNA for the CDR3 is TGTGCCTGGAGCCGCCAGGGGGGCTACACCTTC. Translated, it gives CAWSRQGGYTF. Using reference TRBV30 and TRBJ1-2 for the parts outside the CDR3, the full variable domain is SQTIHQWPATLVQPVGSPLSLECTVEGTSNPNLYWYRQAAGRGLQLLFYSVGIGQISSEVPQNLSASRPQDRQFILSSKKLLLSDSGFYLCAWSRQGGYTFGSGTRLTVV.

The CDR3 DNA follows: TGCGCCAGCAGCTTTGACGTGGCCGGGGGGGCCTACGAGCAGTACTTC. Its translation: CASSFDVAGGAYEQYF. V and J are TRBV5-1 and TRBJ2-7; 8 nucleotides agree with TRBD2. The CDR3 length is 16 residues. Per germline, CDR1 SGHRS and CDR2 YFSETQ. The V gene end was trimmed by 2 bases and the J gene end by 2 bases; junction bases not matched to a gene: 9.

This chain links TRBV6-5 with TRBJ1-1; the D gene is possibly TRBD1 (5 bases). The CDR3 length is 13 residues. Between the trimmed V and J ends, which lost 5 bases and 10 bases, there was a span of 17 bases. Germline lookup yields CDR1 MNHEY and CDR2 SVGAGI. The CDR3 DNA reads TGTGCCAGCAGTCCCCGGCGGGGGAAGGGAGCTTTCTTT. Translation gives CASSPRRGKGAFF.

This chain uses TRBV9 with TRBJ2-7, with 8 nucleotides matching TRBD1. The CDR3 is 15 amino acids. The trim removed 0 bases at V and 4 bases at J, leaving 6 bases unmatched. Germline V gives CDR1 SGDLS, CDR2 YYNGEE. CDR3 nucleotides: TGTGCCAGCAGCGTAGCAGGGGGCATTGGGTACGAGCAGTACTTC. Amino acids: CASSVAGGIGYEQYF.

The rearrangement uses TRBV2 and TRBJ1-5; 7 positions match TRBD1. Trimming removed 8 bases from V and 8 bases from J; junction bases left unmatched: 12. The germline CDR1 and CDR2 sequences are SNHLY and FYNNEI. This CDR3 spans 14 amino acids. CDR3 DNA sequence: TGTGCCAGCCTGGAGGAACAGGGGAATGAGCCCCAGCATTTT. It is translated as CASLEEQGNEPQHF.

The V gene is TRBV28, the J gene TRBJ2-1; TRBD2 matches at 7 bases. The CDR3 length is 14 residues. Germline CDR1 MDHEN, CDR2 SYDVKM. V shed 6 bases and J 10 bases; nucleotides not matched to a gene: 12. DNA of the CDR3: TGTGCCAGCAGCCCCCTGACTAGCTCGAGCGAGCAGTTCTTC. Translated: CASSPLTSSSEQFF.

The chain carries TRBV6-5 and TRBJ2-7; 10 bases align to TRBD1. V lost 2 bases to trimming and J lost 3 bases; unmatched junction nucleotides: 1. The CDR3 runs to 14 residues. Germline V CDR1 and CDR2: MNHEY, SVGAGI. The CDR3 region is CASSYDRGLYEQYF. CDR3 nucleotide sequence: TGTGCCAGCAGTTACGACAGGGGGCTCTACGAGCAGTACTTC.

This chain links TRBV5-6 with TRBJ2-5; 8 positions agree with TRBD2. The V segment lost 4 bases and the J segment 2 bases; nucleotides outside the gene matches: 4. The CDR3 consists of 14 residues. Germline V CDR1 and CDR2: SGHDT, YYEEEE. The CDR3 spells CASSAQRGQETQYF. CDR3 sequence (DNA): TGTGCCAGCAGCGCCCAGCGGGGGCAAGAGACCCAGTACTTC.

V usage is TRBV7-2 and J usage is TRBJ1-2, with no clear D. Trimming shortened V by 1 base and J by 8 bases, and 11 bases separated the two germline ends. Germline-derived CDR1 and CDR2 are SGHTA and FQGNSA. This CDR3 is built from 13 residues. CDR3 loop: CASSLDGLKGYTF. The DNA for the CDR3 is TGTGCCAGCAGCTTAGATGGCCTGAAGGGCTACACCTTC.

This clone appeared once. The rearrangement joins TRBV5-1 to TRBJ1-3; a possible D gene is TRBD1 (5 bases). V was shortened by 4 bases and J by 1 base, with 12 bases between the two germline ends. The germline V gene has CDR1 SGHRS and CDR2 YFSETQ. The CDR3 totals 15 residues. The CDR3: CASSPAGGSGNTIYF. The CDR3 DNA is TGCGCCAGCAGCCCGGCGGGGGGGTCTGGAAACACCATATATTTT.

The chain combines TRBV7-6 with TRBJ2-7; 9 nucleotides align to TRBD1. The V segment lost 5 bases and the J segment 2 bases; nucleotides outside the gene matches: 7. CDR1 and CDR2 (germline): SGHVS, FNYEAQ. The CDR3 sequence is 15 residues long. The CDR3 nucleotides read TGTGCCAGCAGCCACCTGGGACAGGGACCCTACGAGCAGTACTTC. Translated, it gives CASSHLGQGPYEQYF.

The chain employs TRBV6-5 and TRBJ1-3; tentative D call: TRBD1 (5 bases). The CDR3 has 14 residues. V was clipped by 2 bases and J by 2 bases, with 7 bases between them. Germline V gene sequence: CDR1 MNHEY, CDR2 SVGAGI. The CDR3 reads CASSYSRAGNTIYF. In DNA, the CDR3 is TGTGCCAGCAGTTACAGCAGGGCTGGAAACACCATATATTTT.